These 9 T cell receptor beta chains came from one sample sequenced in a study of patients and donors after allogeneic stem cell transplantation. TCRdb processed the RT-PCR reads anew with MiXCR; each CDR3 protein has one entry. The sample yields fewer than 180,000 distinct CDR3 sequences, over 35% seen once. Sample: blood, either unsorted or a sorted T cell fraction (not recorded which). Receptors originate from a human donor who was either an allogeneic HSCT recipient or a stem cell or donor lymphocyte infusion donor (not recorded which). It is not recorded whose cells these are; they may come from a transplant donor.

The sample holds a few counts of this clonotype. V is TRBV5-1 and J is TRBJ2-3; D possibly uses TRBD1 or TRBD2 (5 bases each). The germline V gene encodes CDR1 SGHRS and CDR2 YFSETQ. Between the trimmed V and J ends, which lost 0 bases and 1 base, there was a span of 12 bases. The CDR3 loop spans 16 amino acids. The CDR3 DNA reads TGCGCCAGCAGCTTGGCGGGGCCCTCCGGCACAGATACGCAGTATTTT. Residues: CASSLAGPSGTDTQYF.

This clonotype was counted a few times. The chain employs TRBV29-1 and TRBJ1-1; D is undetermined. The V gene lost 4 bases and the J gene lost 0 bases, with 12 bases spanning the gap. The CDR3 is 14 amino acids. CDR1 is SQVTM and CDR2 is ANQGSEA in the germline V gene. The chain's CDR3 is CSVARKLMNTEAFF. The CDR3 nucleotides read TGCAGCGTTGCAAGAAAGCTGATGAACACTGAAGCTTTCTTT. Based on the CDR3 plus reference TRBV29-1 and TRBJ1-1, the full variable domain is SAVISQKPSRDICQRGTSLTIQCQVDSQVTMMFWYRQQPGQSLTLIATANQGSEATYESGFVIDKFPISRPNLTFSTLTVSNMSPEDSSIYLCSVARKLMNTEAFFGQGTRLTVV.

This clonotype was counted between two and nine times. The chain combines TRBV29-1 with TRBJ1-2; 8 bases map to TRBD1. The CDR3 consists of 13 residues. Germline CDR1 is SQVTM and CDR2 is ANQGSEA. The J segment lost 8 bases and the V segment lost 5 bases, leaving 10 bases of the junction unmatched. CDR3 bases: TGCAGCGTTCTAAGGCAGGGGGCGCGAGGCTACACCTTC. Protein sequence: CSVLRQGARGYTF.

This clonotype was recorded only once. The chain is built from TRBV12-3 or TRBV12-4 and TRBJ2-7, with 9 bases aligning to TRBD1. The V and J ends lost 8 bases and 4 bases, in that order; junction bases with no gene match: 12. The CDR3 covers 15 residues. CDR3 sequence reads: CASSLFPGQGYEQYF. In nucleotides, the CDR3 is TGTGCCAGCTCTTTATTCCCGGGACAGGGTTACGAGCAGTACTTC.

The V and J genes are TRBV10-3 and TRBJ1-5; TRBD1 is a possible D gene (5 bases). Germline-derived CDR1 and CDR2 are ENHRY and SYGVKD. The CDR3 spans 15 residues. V was pared by 0 bases and J by 4 bases, with 10 bases between. The CDR3: CAISESIGGNQPQHF. Written as DNA, the CDR3 is TGTGCCATCAGTGAGTCGATCGGGGGTAATCAGCCCCAGCATTTT.

The chain has TRBV20-1 and TRBJ2-7, with no clear D. V was trimmed by 7 bases and J by 1 base, leaving 14 bases between them. CDR1 DFQATT and CDR2 SNEGSKA come from the germline V gene (reference sequence). The CDR3 spans 13 residues. This CDR3 is CSVAPPWSYEQYV. DNA of the CDR3: TGCAGTGTCGCCCCACCTTGGTCCTACGAGCAGTACGTC.

J is TRBJ2-7 and V is TRBV5-6, with D hard to call. Trimming removed 3 bases from V and 2 bases from J, with 12 bases in between. In germline, CDR1 is SGHDT, CDR2 YYEEEE. This CDR3 is 14 amino acids long. This CDR3 is CASSSNLIPYEQYF. Written as DNA, the CDR3 is TGTGCCAGCAGCTCCAACCTTATCCCCTACGAGCAGTACTTC.

The chain uses TRBV20-1 and TRBJ1-1; possibly TRBD1 for D (6 bases). CDR3 size: 14 residues. V lost 2 bases and J 1 base, leaving 11 bases between the germline ends. Germline V lookup: CDR1 DFQATT, CDR2 SNEGSKA (reference sequence). CDR3 nucleotide sequence: TGCAGTGCTAGACCAGGGGCTCCGAACACTGAAGCTTTCTTT. This translates into CSARPGAPNTEAFF.

The chain combines TRBV6-2 or TRBV6-3 with TRBJ1-5; D gene unclear. The V and J ends lost 0 bases and 7 bases respectively, with 22 bases between them. Germline V CDR1 and CDR2: MNHEY, SVGEGT. This CDR3 spans 18 amino acids. This CDR3 reads CASSYSLGWHRPFQPQHF. The CDR3 bases are TGTGCCAGCAGTTACTCACTTGGGTGGCACAGACCTTTCCAGCCCCAGCATTTT.